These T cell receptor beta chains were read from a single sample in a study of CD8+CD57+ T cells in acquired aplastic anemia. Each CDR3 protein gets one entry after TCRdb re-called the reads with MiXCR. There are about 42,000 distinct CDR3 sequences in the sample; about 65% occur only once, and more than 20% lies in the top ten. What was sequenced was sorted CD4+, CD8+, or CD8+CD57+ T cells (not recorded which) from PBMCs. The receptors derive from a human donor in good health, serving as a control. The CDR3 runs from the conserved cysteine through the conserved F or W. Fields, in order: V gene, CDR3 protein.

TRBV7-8 CASSPDRNEQFF
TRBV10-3 CASRLAGSSYEQYF
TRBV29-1 CSAKAGNQPQHF
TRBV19 CASRKAGNEQFF
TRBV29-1 CSVVPLPARTGTRLYEQYF
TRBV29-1 CSVSPTGSYEQYF
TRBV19 CASSIVGTGPYEQYF
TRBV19 CASSYGLAGVNEQFF
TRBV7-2 CASSPRATDTQYF
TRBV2 CASSVRRESNQPQHF
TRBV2 CASSYTADYEQYF
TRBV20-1 CSASSTSGRAGEQFF
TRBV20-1 CSAREGSTNYGYTF
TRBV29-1 CSVEEQPYEQYF
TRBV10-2 CASTDRGRLDF
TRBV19 CASSIGLVPKNIQYF
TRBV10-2 CASSETGNEQYF
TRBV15 CATSREGRVGSPLHF
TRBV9 CASSASGGAFYNEQFF
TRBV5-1 CASSLDRGGYGYTF
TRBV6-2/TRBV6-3 CASSYAGTGLYEQYF
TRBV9 CASSAKYLGEQYF
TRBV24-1 CATSSGDSPLHF
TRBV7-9 CASRRETQYF
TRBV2 CASSSVFRTGYGNTIYF
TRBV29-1 CSESSKGQGGHNEQFF
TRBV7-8 CASSLVGSDRYNSPLHF
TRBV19 CASSPMGENTEAFF
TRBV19 CASSMGDSGANVLTF
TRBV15 CATRHTGTGTYEQYF
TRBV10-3 CAISAEPTDTQYF
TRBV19 CASSIGASGRLYEQYF
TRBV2 CASSELTSGGAVYNEQFF
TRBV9 CASSLAIIGYEQYF
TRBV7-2 CASSLAALAGNTGELFF
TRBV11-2 CASSLVRGTNNSPLHF
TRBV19 CASSTQTPNTEAFF
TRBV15 CATSSLTGQGTEAFF
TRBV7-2 CASSHSDREKEAFF
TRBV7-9 CASSFGGFVTEAFF
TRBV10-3 CAISGPKQAGYTF
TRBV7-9 CASSLATGTGSFEQYF
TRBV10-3 CATGREAVGGYTF
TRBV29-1 CSVADRAKPNEQYF
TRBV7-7 CASSPDRANNEQFF